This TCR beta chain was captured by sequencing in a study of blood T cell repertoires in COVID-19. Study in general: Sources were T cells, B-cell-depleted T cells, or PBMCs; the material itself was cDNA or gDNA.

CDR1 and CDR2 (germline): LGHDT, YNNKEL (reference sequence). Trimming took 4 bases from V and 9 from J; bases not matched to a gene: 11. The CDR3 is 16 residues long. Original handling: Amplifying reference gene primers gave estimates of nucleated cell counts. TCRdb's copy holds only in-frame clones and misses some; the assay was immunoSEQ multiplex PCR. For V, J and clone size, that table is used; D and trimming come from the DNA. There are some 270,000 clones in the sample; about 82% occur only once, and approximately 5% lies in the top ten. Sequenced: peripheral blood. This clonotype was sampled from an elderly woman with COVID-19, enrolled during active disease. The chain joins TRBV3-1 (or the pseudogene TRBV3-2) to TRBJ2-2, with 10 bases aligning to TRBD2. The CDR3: CASSPAWISGGWELFF. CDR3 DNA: TGTGCCAGCAGCCCCGCTTGGATTAGCGGGGGGTGGGAGCTGTTTTTT.